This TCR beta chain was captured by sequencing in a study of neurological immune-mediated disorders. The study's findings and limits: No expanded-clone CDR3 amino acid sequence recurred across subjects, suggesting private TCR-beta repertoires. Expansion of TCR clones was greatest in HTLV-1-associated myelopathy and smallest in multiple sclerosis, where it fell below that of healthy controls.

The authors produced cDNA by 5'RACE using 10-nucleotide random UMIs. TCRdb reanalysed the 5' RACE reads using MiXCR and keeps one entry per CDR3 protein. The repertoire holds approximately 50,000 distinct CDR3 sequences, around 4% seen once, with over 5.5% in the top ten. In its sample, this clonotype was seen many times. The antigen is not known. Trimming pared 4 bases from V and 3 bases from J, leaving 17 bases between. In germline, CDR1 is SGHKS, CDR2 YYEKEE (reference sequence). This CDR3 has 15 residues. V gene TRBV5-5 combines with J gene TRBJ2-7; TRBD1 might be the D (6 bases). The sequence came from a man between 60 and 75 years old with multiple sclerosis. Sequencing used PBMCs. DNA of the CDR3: TGTGCCAGCAGCATGAGACAGGAATTGGTCTACGAGCAGTACTTC. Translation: CASSMRQELVYEQYF.